This T cell receptor (beta chain) was captured in a study of blood T cell repertoires in COVID-19. Study-wide context: From T cells, B-cell-depleted T cells, or PBMCs came the material, which was cDNA or gDNA.

A single count supports this clone. In the original analysis: Estimation of nucleated cell counts was performed using reference gene primer amplification. Assay: immunoSEQ multiplex PCR; the TCRdb copy retains only in-frame clones and omits some. The D gene and trimming were derived from the DNA, and the V and J assignments and clone size from that table. The sample carries some 87,000 clones, 81% recorded once. Germline V gene sequence: CDR1 SGHTA, CDR2 FQGNSA. There are 16 residues in the CDR3. Germline trimming cut 1 base from V and 1 base from J; bases unmatched to any gene: 7. The sequenced sample was peripheral blood. This TCR was recovered from a man aged 80 or over with active or convalescent COVID-19. This chain connects TRBV7-2 to TRBJ2-7, with 7 bases aligning to TRBD2. The CDR3 is CASSLDAGRASYEQYF. Written as DNA, the CDR3 is TGTGCCAGCAGCTTAGACGCGGGGAGGGCATCCTACGAGCAGTACTTC.